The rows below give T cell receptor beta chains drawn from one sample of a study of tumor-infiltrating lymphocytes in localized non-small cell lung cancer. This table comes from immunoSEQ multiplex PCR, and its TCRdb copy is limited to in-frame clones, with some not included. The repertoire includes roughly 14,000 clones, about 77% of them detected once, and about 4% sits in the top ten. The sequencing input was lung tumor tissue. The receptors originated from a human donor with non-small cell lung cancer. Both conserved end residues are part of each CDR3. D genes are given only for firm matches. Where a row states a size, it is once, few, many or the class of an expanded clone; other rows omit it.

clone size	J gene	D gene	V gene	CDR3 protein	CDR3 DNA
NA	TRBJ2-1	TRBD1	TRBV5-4	CASSLQGIGAQFF	TGTGCCAGCAGCTTACAGGGGATAGGGGCTCAGTTCTTC
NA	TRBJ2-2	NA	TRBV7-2	CASSSGLFTGELFF	TGTGCCAGCAGCTCGGGCCTATTCACCGGGGAGCTGTTTTTT
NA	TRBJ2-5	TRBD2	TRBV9	CASSVGALAGGQETQYF	TGTGCCAGCAGCGTAGGAGCCCTAGCGGGGGGGCAAGAGACCCAGTACTTC
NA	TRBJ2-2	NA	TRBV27	CASSPAGGLNTGELFF	TGTGCCAGCAGTCCCGCCGGGGGCCTAAACACCGGGGAGCTGTTTTTT
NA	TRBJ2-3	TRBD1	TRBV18	CASSQQQGSTDTQYF	TGTGCCAGCTCCCAACAACAGGGGTCCACAGATACGCAGTATTTT
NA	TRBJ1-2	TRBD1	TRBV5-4	CASSSRDRHILGYTF	TGTGCCAGCAGTTCCCGGGACAGGCATATTTTGGGCTACACCTTC
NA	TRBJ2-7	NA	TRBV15	CATRGARSYEQYF	TGTGCCACCAGGGGGGCAAGGTCCTACGAGCAGTACTTC
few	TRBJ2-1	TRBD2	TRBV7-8	CASSLGPAGGDNEQFF	TGTGCCAGCAGCTTAGGCCCAGCGGGAGGGGACAATGAGCAGTTCTTC
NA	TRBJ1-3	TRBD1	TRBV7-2	CASSFSGGNSGNTIYF	TGTGCCAGCAGCTTTTCAGGGGGGAACTCTGGAAACACCATATATTTT
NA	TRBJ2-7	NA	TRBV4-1	CASSQEVGGQYF	TGCGCCAGCAGCCAAGAAGTAGGGGGGCAGTACTTC
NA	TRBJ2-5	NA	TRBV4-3	CASSARAGGGKETQYF	TGCGCCAGCTCCGCCAGGGCCGGAGGGGGAAAAGAGACCCAGTACTTC
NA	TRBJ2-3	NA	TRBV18	CASSPRVSTDTQYF	TGTGCCAGCTCACCACGGGTTAGCACAGATACGCAGTATTTT
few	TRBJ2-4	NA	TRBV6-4	CASGEQGSGIQYF	TGTGCCAGCGGTGAACAGGGATCCGGCATTCAGTACTTC